This T cell receptor (beta chain) was sequenced for a study of HIV-infected patients and healthy controls. All unsorted peripheral T cells were captured because whole blood was used without fractionation. Notes on this clonotype: The antigen is undetermined.

Germline V gene data show CDR1 as MNHNS and CDR2 as SASEGT. This CDR3 is 12 amino acids long. The ends were cut back, 6 bases at V and 11 bases at J, with 17 bases in the middle. Around 500 ng RNA was reverse transcribed with alpha and beta constant-region primers. Separate chain-specific third strand synthesis with multiplexing indices produced the alpha and beta libraries. Each cDNA molecule was barcoded, and a single primer pair amplified each chain. In TCRdb, the 5' RACE reads were re-called with MiXCR into one record per CDR3 protein. The sample holds approximately 11,000 distinct CDR3 sequences, about 5.1% seen once. Notes on the study in general: Significantly higher mean Gini indices appeared in HIV-infected repertoires, possibly reflecting oligoclonality.

The chain joins TRBV6-1 to TRBJ2-7; TRBD1 might be the D (5 bases). The sequence was obtained from an adult in good health. The source material was blood. DNA for the CDR3: TGTGCCAGCAGCGAACTGGGGCTGACGGAGTACTTC. Translated, it gives CASSELGLTEYF.